Here is one T cell receptor (beta chain) with its context. Its target is not known. Germline V gives CDR1 MDHEN, CDR2 SYDVKM. V was shortened by 5 bases and J by 0 bases, with 14 bases between the two germline ends. There are 16 residues in the CDR3. This sample was taken from a study of Tregs in tolerant kidney transplant recipients. Findings of the study overall: Few patients were studied, so findings need validation in larger groups. The most relevant donor-specific Treg TCRbeta repertoire apparently came from expansion with activated donor B cells.

Data came from immunoSEQ multiplex PCR; TCRdb stores just in-frame clones and leaves some out. The data contain fewer than 80,000 clones, less than 98% of them seen just once; the ten biggest clones take up around 0.5%. Sample: CD4+ T cells from blood, taken before the transplant. This chain links TRBV28 with TRBJ1-5; tentatively, D is TRBD1 (5 bases). This clonotype was sampled from a human donor who received a combined kidney and bone marrow transplant. The CDR3 DNA is TGTGCCAGCAGTCGGAGACAGATCCTTAGCAATCAGCCCCAGCATTTT. This encodes CASSRRQILSNQPQHF.